These T cell receptor beta chains were read from a single sample in a study of blood T cell repertoires in COVID-19. Sequencing used immunoSEQ multiplex PCR; TCRdb keeps in-frame clones, though not all of them. The profile shows fewer than 300,000 clones, 85% of them singletons. Sequencing input: PBMCs or T cells enriched from blood (not recorded which). These receptors were obtained from a woman aged 45-59 years who had recovered from COVID-19. Each CDR3 is given without its conserved first and last residue. Each record gives: J gene, CDR3 length, V gene, CDR3 protein.

J: TRBJ2-2
length: 10
V: TRBV29-1
CDR3: SVGAGVGELF

J: TRBJ1-4
length: 16
V: TRBV7-9
CDR3: ASSSNRGVRRLGEKLF

J: TRBJ1-2
length: 14
V: TRBV14
CDR3: ASSQPTGQGAYGYT

J: TRBJ2-1
length: 13
V: TRBV27
CDR3: ASSPATGGYNEQF

J: TRBJ2-5
length: 12
V: TRBV3-1/TRBV3-2
CDR3: ASSQDLAGETQY

J: TRBJ2-5
length: 12
V: TRBV3-1/TRBV3-2
CDR3: ASSQWDTRETQY

J: TRBJ1-2
length: 13
V: TRBV4-2
CDR3: ASSRRTGDYFGYT

J: TRBJ2-1
length: 9
V: TRBV25-1
CDR3: ASSDRVEQF

J: TRBJ2-3
length: 12
V: TRBV29-1
CDR3: SAQSRGSGDTQY

J: TRBJ1-5
length: 17
V: TRBV27
CDR3: ASSPGPDRAEYSNQPQH

J: TRBJ1-3
length: 11
V: TRBV30
CDR3: AWSTGLRNTIY

J: TRBJ1-3
length: 13
V: TRBV30
CDR3: AWAGGHGIRNTIY

J: TRBJ2-7
length: 11
V: TRBV7-2
CDR3: ASSHGGSYEQY

J: TRBJ2-5
length: 15
V: TRBV3-1/TRBV3-2
CDR3: ASSQDASGRAGETQY

J: TRBJ1-2
length: 13
V: TRBV3-1/TRBV3-2
CDR3: ASSPGQGRPGGYT

J: TRBJ2-5
length: 13
V: TRBV6-5
CDR3: ASSRTSGRIETQY

J: TRBJ2-1
length: 14
V: TRBV2
CDR3: ASSSQTSGPYNEQF

J: TRBJ1-5
length: 12
V: TRBV2
CDR3: ASSGTGDSQPQH

J: TRBJ2-3
length: 13
V: TRBV5-1
CDR3: ASSLIAGSTDTQY

J: TRBJ1-4
length: 13
V: TRBV18
CDR3: ASSPADRGLEKLF

J: TRBJ1-1
length: 12
V: TRBV19
CDR3: ASSIRPTGTEAF

J: TRBJ2-5
length: 16
V: TRBV3-1/TRBV3-2
CDR3: ASSQESGTSGSIETQY

J: TRBJ2-3
length: 13
V: TRBV4-3
CDR3: ASSQEGQSTDTQY

J: TRBJ1-6
length: 11
V: TRBV6-5
CDR3: ASSSHRDSPLH

J: TRBJ1-4
length: 13
V: TRBV5-4
CDR3: ASSVRGSKNEKLF

J: TRBJ1-1
length: 14
V: TRBV5-6
CDR3: ASSLKTGTGNTEAF

J: TRBJ1-5
length: 17
V: TRBV19
CDR3: ASSIRGTGDLYSNQPQH

J: TRBJ1-5
length: 14
V: TRBV27
CDR3: ASSPSPGSSNQPQH

J: TRBJ1-1
length: 12
V: TRBV5-8
CDR3: ASSLGQPNTEAF

J: TRBJ1-2
length: 13
V: TRBV18
CDR3: ASSPGQGSEYGYT

J: TRBJ1-5
length: 11
V: TRBV12-3/TRBV12-4
CDR3: ASSARTGQPQH

J: TRBJ2-1
length: 13
V: TRBV3-1/TRBV3-2
CDR3: ASSLAGGGDNEQF

J: TRBJ2-2
length: 11
V: TRBV19
CDR3: ATNVGAYGELF

J: TRBJ1-2
length: 15
V: TRBV29-1
CDR3: SVEEWAGQGASYGYT

J: TRBJ1-4
length: 12
V: TRBV30
CDR3: AWRGQGDHEKLF

J: TRBJ1-2
length: 14
V: TRBV4-2
CDR3: ASSQGGTGLVNGYT

J: TRBJ2-7
length: 13
V: TRBV29-1
CDR3: SVESTSPSSYEQY

J: TRBJ2-1
length: 11
V: TRBV4-3
CDR3: ASSQDLGYEQF

J: TRBJ1-2
length: 14
V: TRBV6-6
CDR3: ASRQSRGQGTEGYT

J: TRBJ2-2
length: 9
V: TRBV30
CDR3: AWSPYGELF

J: TRBJ1-3
length: 10
V: TRBV11-2
CDR3: ASSSEGNTIY

J: TRBJ1-2
length: 13
V: TRBV5-5
CDR3: ASSFRTGDENGYT

J: TRBJ1-1
length: 13
V: TRBV19
CDR3: ASSILGHSNTEAF

J: TRBJ1-2
length: 15
V: TRBV24-1
CDR3: ATSDLLLTGGIYGYT

J: TRBJ2-3
length: 14
V: TRBV4-3
CDR3: ASSQDRAGGKDTQY